One sample yielded the 27 T cell receptor beta chains listed below, sequenced in a study of cytomegalovirus exposure and HLA in healthy donors. The data were produced by immunoSEQ multiplex PCR, yet TCRdb's version contains in-frame clones alone and is incomplete. The sample lists some 350,000 clones, 87% occurring once. Sequencing used PBMCs. The receptors stem from a woman in her 30s in good health and CMV-seropositive.

This chain links TRBV4-2 with TRBJ1-2; D call uncertain. CDR3 length: 15 amino acids. V was shortened by 2 bases and J by 5 bases, with 15 bases between the two germline ends. The V gene's germline CDR1 is LGHNA and CDR2 YNFKEQ. CDR3 amino acids: CASSQSQTSSYGYTF. CDR3 DNA sequence: TGTGCCAGCAGCCAATCCCAGACAAGCTCGTATGGCTACACCTTC.

In regard to this clone: The same CDR3 can be traced to other DNA sequences in this sample. The chain couples TRBV5-1 to TRBJ2-7, with a tentative D call TRBD1 (6 bases). The CDR3 sequence is 15 residues long. The germline V gene encodes CDR1 SGHRS and CDR2 YFSETQ. Trimming removed 0 bases from V and 3 bases from J, with 13 bases in between. The CDR3 region has the DNA TGCGCCAGCAGCTTGGAGGCAGGGGTTAGCTACGAGCAGTACTTC. Translated: CASSLEAGVSYEQYF.

The rearrangement uses TRBV7-8 and TRBJ2-7; 8 nucleotides align to TRBD1. The ends lost 5 bases at V and 5 bases at J; junction bases unmatched: 11. Germline V lookup: CDR1 SGHVS, CDR2 FQNEAQ. The CDR3 sequence is 15 residues long. CDR3 sequence: CASSEGEDRAHEQYF. CDR3 nucleotide sequence: TGTGCCAGCAGCGAGGGCGAGGACAGGGCTCACGAGCAGTACTTC.

The chain uses TRBV28 and TRBJ2-2; D is perhaps TRBD1 (6 bases). Germline CDR1 is MDHEN and CDR2 is SYDVKM. Deletions cut 6 bases from V and 1 base from J, with 12 bases between. The CDR3 spans 15 residues. The DNA of the CDR3 is TGTGCCAGCAGAATCCCGGGACAGAACACCGGGGAGCTGTTTTTT. Its protein is CASRIPGQNTGELFF.

This clone occurred once. This sequence joins TRBV11-3 and TRBJ2-7; D unclear. CDR3 length: 15 residues. V was clipped by 1 base and J by 2 bases, with 12 bases between them. Looked up from germline, CDR1 is SGHNT and CDR2 is YENEEA. The CDR3 DNA follows: TGTGCCAGCAGCTTAGGAGGTAGAGGAACCTACGAGCAGTACTTC. This codes for CASSLGGRGTYEQYF.

This clone was observed a single time. The chain is built from TRBV28 and TRBJ1-4, with TRBD1 identical over 9 bases. The CDR3 covers 18 residues. V dropped 4 bases and J dropped 4; count of bases not matched to a gene: 13. Germline V CDR1 and CDR2: MDHEN, SYDVKM. CDR3 sequence (DNA): TGTGCCAGCAGTTCCCTAGGGACAGGGACGGGACTTAATGAAAAACTGTTTTTT. It is translated as CASSSLGTGTGLNEKLFF.

The V and J genes are TRBV18 and TRBJ2-7; D unresolved. Germline V CDR1 and CDR2: KGHSH, LQKENI. The V end was cut by 5 bases, the J end by 7 bases, with 12 bases between. This CDR3 has 12 amino acids. The DNA of the CDR3 is TGTGCCAGCTCAAATAGACTGGGTGAGCAGTACTTC. Residues: CASSNRLGEQYF.

The chain employs TRBV9 and TRBJ2-1; 14 bases match TRBD2. The CDR3 runs to 15 residues. CDR1 SGDLS and CDR2 YYNGEE come from the germline V gene. Unmatched junction bases numbered 7, after V lost 5 bases and J lost 9 bases. CDR3 coding DNA: TGTGCCAGCAGTGTGACTAGCGGGGGGGCGGTTGAGCAGTTCTTC. Its protein product is CASSVTSGGAVEQFF.

In nucleotides, the CDR3 is TGTGCCAGCAGCGTCGCAGCCATCCTAGCGGGGGGCACAGATACGCAGTATTTT. It yields the protein CASSVAAILAGGTDTQYF. The chain couples TRBV9 to TRBJ2-3, with 10 bases fitting TRBD2. The junction had 10 bases not matched to a gene; V was cut back by 2 bases and J by 1 base. The CDR3 extends over 18 amino acids. Germline V gene sequence: CDR1 SGDLS, CDR2 YYNGEE.

The chain uses TRBV5-4 and TRBJ2-1; D not resolved. This CDR3 has 15 residues. V was trimmed by 3 bases and J by 0 bases, leaving 10 bases between them. The germline V gene has CDR1 SGHNT and CDR2 YYREEE (reference sequence). In nucleotides, the CDR3 is TGTGCCAGCAGCTCCCGGGTGAGCTCCTACAATGAGCAGTTCTTC. Amino acid sequence: CASSSRVSSYNEQFF.

The chain links TRBV4-1 to TRBJ1-1; the D gene is possibly TRBD1 (5 bases). V was trimmed by 7 bases and J by 1 base, leaving 16 bases between them. The CDR3 is made up of 15 amino acids. CDR1 and CDR2 (germline): MGHRA, YSYEKL. The CDR3 DNA sequence: TGCGCCAGCAAGCCAGCAGACAGCACGAACACTGAAGCTTTCTTT. Protein sequence: CASKPADSTNTEAFF.

This clone has only a few counts. The gene calls are TRBV7-9 and TRBJ2-5; 9 bases are a match to TRBD2. Per the germline V gene, CDR1 is SEHNR and CDR2 is FQNEAQ (reference sequence). The CDR3 has 14 residues. V gave up 5 bases and J gave up 5 bases; unmatched junction bases: 6. DNA for the CDR3: TGTGCCAGCAGCCCCCCTAGCGGGACGGAGACCCAGTACTTC. Amino acids: CASSPPSGTETQYF.

This clone was recorded only once. The CDR3 protein is CAIRGGSTNTEAFF. CDR3 in DNA: TGTGCCATCAGAGGAGGGTCCACCAACACTGAAGCTTTCTTT. The V call is TRBV10-3, the J call TRBJ1-1; D not certain. The V and J ends lost 6 bases and 2 bases respectively, with 13 bases between them. Germline V CDR1 and CDR2: ENHRY, SYGVKD. This CDR3 has 14 residues.

This clone was detected only once. V usage is TRBV7-2 and J usage is TRBJ2-4; D possibly uses TRBD1 or TRBD2 (5 bases each). This CDR3 has 16 amino acids. V lost 5 bases, J lost 0 bases, and 14 bases lay in between. In germline, CDR1 is SGHTA, CDR2 FQGNSA. The CDR3 DNA reads as TGTGCCAGCAGCCCGGGGCATACTATAGCCAAAAACATTCAGTACTTC. This gives the protein CASSPGHTIAKNIQYF.

V gene TRBV10-3 combines with J gene TRBJ1-2, with D maybe TRBD1 (6 bases). Looked up from germline, CDR1 is ENHRY and CDR2 is SYGVKD. There are 14 residues in the CDR3. With 6 bases removed from V and 2 bases from J, the gap between germline ends came to 13 bases. CDR3 sequence: CAIRRQDENYGYTF. The DNA of the CDR3 is TGTGCCATCAGACGACAGGATGAGAACTATGGCTACACCTTC.

The chain combines TRBV5-4 with TRBJ2-1; either TRBD1 or TRBD2 may supply D (5 bases each). The CDR3 runs 12 residues. Trimming removed 4 bases from V and 10 bases from J, with 12 bases in between. The germline gives CDR1 SGHNT, CDR2 YYREEE (reference sequence). For the CDR3, the DNA is TGTGCCAGCAGCGGGGGACCTTGGGAGCAGTTCTTC. Protein: CASSGGPWEQFF.

This clone was seen only once. The V gene is TRBV7-9, the J gene TRBJ1-2; no reliable D call. Per the germline V gene, CDR1 is SEHNR and CDR2 is FQNEAQ (reference sequence). Trimming left V 2 bases short and J 6 bases short, with 10 bases between. The CDR3 totals 13 residues. The CDR3 here is CASSLSGTDGYTF. The CDR3 DNA is TGTGCCAGCAGCTTATCGGGAACGGATGGCTACACCTTC.

This chain joins TRBV14 and TRBJ2-2; 8 bases match TRBD1. CDR1 is SGHDN and CDR2 is FVKESK in the germline V gene. The J segment lost 6 bases and the V segment lost 1 base, leaving 7 bases of the junction unmatched. The CDR3 sequence is 16 residues long. The CDR3 spells CASSQGHRGLAGELFF. CDR3 nucleotides: TGTGCCAGCAGCCAAGGCCACAGGGGGTTGGCCGGGGAGCTGTTTTTT.

V and J are TRBV30 and TRBJ1-4; TRBD1 is a possible D gene (5 bases). CDR3 length: 14 amino acids. Germline values: CDR1 GTSNPN, CDR2 SVGIG (reference sequence). Trimming left V 3 bases short and J 10 bases short, with 18 bases between. DNA for the CDR3: TGTGCCTGGAGCCTTAGACAAAGGGACGGAAAACTGTTTTTT. It encodes CAWSLRQRDGKLFF.

This clone was found many times. The chain uses TRBV5-1 and TRBJ1-6; 7 bases match TRBD1. Trimming at V came to 5 bases and at J to 7 bases, leaving 9 bases not matched to a gene. Germline loops: CDR1 SGHRS, CDR2 YFSETQ. This CDR3 is built from 15 residues. DNA for the CDR3: TGCGCCAGCAGAGGGGAGGACAGGTTCAATTCACCCCTCCACTTT. It codes for CASRGEDRFNSPLHF.

This clone appeared a few times. The chain joins TRBV6-1 to TRBJ1-4; 10 nucleotides align to TRBD1. The trim removed 7 bases at V and 7 bases at J, leaving 6 bases unmatched. The germline V gene encodes CDR1 MNHNS and CDR2 SASEGT. The length of the CDR3 is 14 residues. The CDR3 loop is CASTRTGGVEKLFF. For the CDR3, the DNA is TGTGCCAGCACCCGGACAGGGGGGGTTGAAAAACTGTTTTTT.

The rearrangement uses TRBV9 and TRBJ2-2, with D perhaps matching TRBD2 (5 bases). This CDR3 spans 14 amino acids. The ends were cut back, 0 bases at V and 6 bases at J, with 9 bases in the middle. Germline-derived CDR1 and CDR2 are SGDLS and YYNGEE. As DNA, the CDR3 is TGTGCCAGCAGCGTAGCTACGGAGGCCGGGGAGCTGTTTTTT. Its translation is CASSVATEAGELFF.

The chain employs TRBV11-2 and TRBJ2-7; possibly TRBD1 for D (6 bases). There are 15 residues in the CDR3. CDR1 is SGHAT, CDR2 FQNNGV, per germline. Trimming pared 3 bases from V and 3 bases from J, leaving 15 bases between. This CDR3 is CASSLGSGAFYEQYF. The CDR3 DNA is TGTGCCAGCAGCTTGGGGTCAGGGGCGTTCTACGAGCAGTACTTC.

V gene TRBV9 combines with J gene TRBJ2-7; TRBD1 aligns across 7 bases. Germline-derived CDR1 and CDR2 are SGDLS and YYNGEE. This CDR3 has 14 amino acids. V was clipped by 0 bases and J by 4 bases; unmatched bases: 4. CDR3 DNA sequence: TGTGCCAGCAGCGTAGCCGAACAGGGGTACGAGCAGTACTTC. The encoded protein is CASSVAEQGYEQYF.

The CDR3 DNA is TGTGCCAGCAGCTCCTCCGGACTAGCCGTCAATGAGCAGTTCTTC. The encoded protein is CASSSSGLAVNEQFF. The J gene is TRBJ2-1, the V gene TRBV11-2; TRBD2 agrees at 8 bases. Germline V lookup: CDR1 SGHAT, CDR2 FQNNGV. CDR3 size: 15 residues. The V segment lost 4 bases and the J segment 6 bases; nucleotides outside the gene matches: 8.

The rearrangement links TRBV5-4 to TRBJ1-1; D might be TRBD1 (5 bases). Deletions cut 3 bases from V and 7 bases from J, with 19 bases between. Germline-derived CDR1 and CDR2 are SGHNT and YYREEE (reference sequence). The CDR3 has 15 residues. CDR3 nucleotide sequence: TGTGCCAGCAGCTACTCGTCTGGGGTCCAGGGTGAAGCTTTCTTT. It codes for CASSYSSGVQGEAFF. Combining the CDR3 with reference TRBV5-4 and TRBJ1-1 gives the whole variable domain ETGVTQSPTHLIKTRGQQVTLRCSSQSGHNTVSWYQQALGQGPQFIFQYYREEENGRGNFPPRFSGLQFPNYSSELNVNALELDDSALYLCASSYSSGVQGEAFFGQGTRLTVV.

The genes are TRBV5-4 and TRBJ1-6; no clear D gene. CDR3 size: 17 residues. V lost 4 bases, J lost 6 bases, and 20 bases lay in between. Germline V gene data show CDR1 as SGHNT and CDR2 as YYREEE (reference sequence). The CDR3 DNA reads as TGTGCCAGCAGCGCTTTACCTACAGCTACTCTTAATTCACCCCTCCACTTT. Its translation: CASSALPTATLNSPLHF. Filled out from reference TRBV5-4 and TRBJ1-6, the complete variable domain reads ETGVTQSPTHLIKTRGQQVTLRCSSQSGHNTVSWYQQALGQGPQFIFQYYREEENGRGNFPPRFSGLQFPNYSSELNVNALELDDSALYLCASSALPTATLNSPLHFGNGTRLTVT.